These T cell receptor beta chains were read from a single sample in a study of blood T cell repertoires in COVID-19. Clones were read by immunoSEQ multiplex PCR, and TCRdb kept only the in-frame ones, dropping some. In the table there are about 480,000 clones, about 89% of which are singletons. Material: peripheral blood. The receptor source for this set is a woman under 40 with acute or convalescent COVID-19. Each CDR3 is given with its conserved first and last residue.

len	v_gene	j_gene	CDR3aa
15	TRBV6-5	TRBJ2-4	CASRGSSGAKNIQYF
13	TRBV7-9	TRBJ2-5	CASSFGGQETQYF
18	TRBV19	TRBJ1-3	CASSIGRTPQFSGNTTYF
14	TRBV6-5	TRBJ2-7	CASSFTGTGAEQYF
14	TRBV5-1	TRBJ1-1	CASSLGAPNTEAFF
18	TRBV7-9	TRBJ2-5	CASSLFSAGAPLRETQYF
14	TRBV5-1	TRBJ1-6	CASSSDTDNSPLHF
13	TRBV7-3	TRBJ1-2	CASSRPGGYGYTF
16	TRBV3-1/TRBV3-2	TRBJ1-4	CASSQGDGTENEKLFF
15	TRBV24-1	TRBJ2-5	CATSDSGMLQETQYF
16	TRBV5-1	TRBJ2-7	CASSLGSSGGAYEQYF
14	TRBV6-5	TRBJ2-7	CASRSGGSSYEQYF
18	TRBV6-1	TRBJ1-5	CASSDPTGDIASNQPQHF
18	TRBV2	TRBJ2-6	CASSVGWAGAEGANVLTF
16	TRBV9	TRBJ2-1	CASSVASTPNYNEQFF
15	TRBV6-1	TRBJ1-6	CASSEVGQTNSPLHF
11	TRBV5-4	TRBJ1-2	CASSIDRGYTF
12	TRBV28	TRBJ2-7	CASREGRYEQYF
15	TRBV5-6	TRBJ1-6	CASSLRGQGYSPLHF
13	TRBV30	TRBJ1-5	CAWSVGGNQPQHF
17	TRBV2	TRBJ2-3	CASSPRTSGGLTYTQYF
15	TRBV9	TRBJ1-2	CASSAGTALTYGYTF
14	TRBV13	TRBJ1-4	CASRRGGRDEKLFF
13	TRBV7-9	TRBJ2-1	CASSSAQHHEQFF